The 29 T cell receptor beta chains below all came from one sample that was sequenced in a study of blood T cell repertoires in COVID-19. Data came from immunoSEQ multiplex PCR; TCRdb stores just in-frame clones and leaves some out. Altogether 210,000 or so clones are present, approximately 82% being singletons, with the ten largest covering over 9.5%. Sequencing was carried out using peripheral blood. All receptors come from a woman aged 40 to 49 with acute or convalescent COVID-19.

The chain employs TRBV30 and TRBJ1-3; D remains unclear. The CDR3 contains 14 residues. Trimming stripped 4 bases from V and 0 bases from J, with 10 bases between. The germline V gene encodes CDR1 GTSNPN and CDR2 SVGIG (reference sequence). This CDR3 reads CAWIGGDSGNTIYF. CDR3 nucleotides: TGTGCCTGGATTGGCGGTGACTCTGGAAACACCATATATTTT.

The chain links TRBV27 to TRBJ1-1; D unclear. From germline, CDR1 is MNHEY and CDR2 SMNVEV (reference sequence). This CDR3 contains 17 residues. The ends were cut back, 0 bases at V and 1 base at J, with 15 bases in the middle. CDR3 DNA sequence: TGTGCCAGCAGTTTATCGGAGAACTGGGAGGGGAACACTGAAGCTTTCTTT. This codes for CASSLSENWEGNTEAFF.

This chain uses TRBV27 with TRBJ2-7, with 7 bases fitting TRBD1. Germline V gene data show CDR1 as MNHEY and CDR2 as SMNVEV (reference sequence). The V segment lost 6 bases and the J segment 0 bases; nucleotides outside the gene matches: 5. CDR3 length: 14 residues. The CDR3 nucleotides are TGTGCCAGCAGCAACAGGGGAAGCTCCTACGAGCAGTACTTC. It specifies CASSNRGSSYEQYF.

The chain recombines TRBV7-6 with TRBJ1-5; D call uncertain. The V end lost 0 bases, the J end lost 2 bases, and 8 bases lay between the germline ends. Germline V lookup: CDR1 SGHVS, CDR2 FNYEAQ. This CDR3 is 15 amino acids long. This CDR3 reads CASSLASHGNQPQHF. In nucleotides, the CDR3 is TGTGCCAGCAGCTTAGCTTCACACGGCAATCAGCCCCAGCATTTT.

V is TRBV7-6 and J is TRBJ2-1; 9 bases line up with TRBD2. The CDR3 contains 17 residues. Trimming took 5 bases from V and 7 from J; bases not matched to a gene: 15. In germline, CDR1 is SGHVS, CDR2 FNYEAQ. CDR3 amino acids: CASSPFLGAGGMNEQFF. CDR3 nucleotide sequence: TGTGCCAGCAGCCCCTTCCTTGGAGCGGGAGGAATGAATGAGCAGTTCTTC.

This rearrangement joins TRBV10-3 to TRBJ2-7, with TRBD1 identical over 7 bases. This CDR3 is 15 amino acids long. V shed 3 bases, J shed 3 bases, and the junction held 8 bases outside the gene matches. The germline CDR1 and CDR2 sequences are ENHRY and SYGVKD. CDR3 residues: CAISEQDRTLYEQYF. In DNA form, the CDR3 reads TGTGCCATCAGTGAACAGGACAGGACACTCTACGAGCAGTACTTC.

The chain is built from TRBV4-2 and TRBJ2-7; 8 bases are shared with TRBD2. CDR3 size: 15 residues. J lost 3 bases, V lost 5 bases, and 9 bases had no gene match. Germline values: CDR1 LGHNA, CDR2 YNFKEQ. The CDR3 DNA reads TGTGCCAGCAGCACCAACCCCGGGACTAGCTACGAGCAGTACTTC. It codes for CASSTNPGTSYEQYF.

In its sample, this clone was seen once. The genes are TRBV5-1 and TRBJ2-1, with 9 bases lining up with TRBD2. The germline CDR1 and CDR2 sequences are SGHRS and YFSETQ. This CDR3 spans 13 amino acids. V lost 5 bases, J lost 8 bases, and 5 bases stayed unmatched. The CDR3 region is CASSILAGDEQFF. Here the CDR3 DNA reads TGCGCCAGCAGTATTTTAGCGGGAGATGAGCAGTTCTTC.

The chain recombines TRBV10-2 with TRBJ2-2; 7 bases map to TRBD2. V lost 8 bases to trimming and J lost 4 bases; unmatched junction nucleotides: 7. The CDR3 length is 14 residues. Germline CDR1 and CDR2: WSHSY and SAAADI. DNA of the CDR3: TGCGCCAGCTCTAGCGGAACGGGCACCGGGGAGCTGTTTTTT. Translating gives CASSSGTGTGELFF.

V is TRBV19 and J is TRBJ1-5, with 12 bases fitting TRBD1. The length of the CDR3 is 16 residues. Germline V gene lookup returns CDR1 LNHDA and CDR2 SQIVND (reference sequence). J was trimmed by 7 bases and V by 4 bases; bases with no gene match: 8. This CDR3 reads CASSKSRDRGRQPQHF. In nucleotides, the CDR3 is TGTGCCAGTAGTAAGTCGAGGGACAGGGGGCGGCAGCCCCAGCATTTT.

V usage is TRBV5-1 and J usage is TRBJ2-7, with D hard to call. This CDR3 is built from 11 residues. Trimming pared 4 bases from V and 7 bases from J, leaving 9 bases between. The germline V gene encodes CDR1 SGHRS and CDR2 YFSETQ. CDR3 amino acids: CASSALNEQYF. CDR3 nucleotide sequence: TGCGCCAGCAGCGCGTTGAATGAGCAGTACTTC.

With respect to this clone: Other DNA sequences in the same sample also yield this CDR3. The V call is TRBV24-1, the J call TRBJ2-2, with a weak D call TRBD1 (6 bases). Trimming removed 3 bases from V and 5 bases from J, with 9 bases in between. Germline CDR1 and CDR2: KGHDR and SFDVKD. The CDR3 contains 14 residues. CDR3 in amino acids: CATSDPRGTGELFF. The CDR3 bases are TGTGCCACCAGTGATCCTAGGGGGACCGGGGAGCTGTTTTTT.

The genes are TRBV12-3 or TRBV12-4 and TRBJ1-1, with unresolved D. The length of the CDR3 is 13 residues. Between the trimmed V and J ends, which lost 2 bases and 5 bases, there was a span of 9 bases. CDR3 region: CASSLWEETEAFF. The CDR3 nucleotides are TGTGCCAGCAGTTTATGGGAGGAAACTGAAGCTTTCTTT.

The rearrangement uses TRBV19 and TRBJ2-2; the D gene is possibly TRBD2 (5 bases). In germline, CDR1 is LNHDA, CDR2 SQIVND (reference sequence). CDR3 length: 14 residues. V was trimmed by 3 bases and J by 3 bases, leaving 8 bases between them. CDR3 sequence: CASSMMRDTGELFF. CDR3 DNA: TGTGCCAGTAGTATGATGCGGGACACCGGGGAGCTGTTTTTT.

The chain is built from TRBV3-1 (or the pseudogene TRBV3-2) and TRBJ1-1, with unresolved D. The CDR3 consists of 14 residues. V lost 2 bases and J lost 3, with 10 bases in between. Germline V lookup: CDR1 LGHDT, CDR2 YNNKEL (reference sequence). Here the CDR3 reads CASSQRGSDTEAFF. DNA of the CDR3: TGTGCCAGCAGCCAAAGAGGGAGCGACACTGAAGCTTTCTTT.

The chain joins TRBV5-1 to TRBJ2-3; weak D call: TRBD1 (6 bases). The germline V and J ends were trimmed by 2 bases and 5 bases, with 12 bases remaining between them. This CDR3 comprises 14 residues. The germline gives CDR1 SGHRS, CDR2 YFSETQ. The CDR3 loop is CASSFDQGRDTQYF. The CDR3 DNA sequence: TGCGCCAGCAGCTTCGACCAGGGGAGAGATACGCAGTATTTT.

This clone was found once. The rearrangement joins TRBV29-1 to TRBJ2-1; a weak D match, TRBD1 (7 bases). This CDR3 is 14 amino acids long. Germline V CDR1 and CDR2: SQVTM, ANQGSEA. V lost 6 bases to trimming and J lost 8 bases, with 20 bases between them. The CDR3 spells CSVEKQGGRDEQFF. The DNA for the CDR3 is TGCAGCGTGGAGAAGCAGGGGGGACGCGATGAGCAGTTCTTC.

The rearrangement links TRBV27 to TRBJ1-2; D remains unclear. This CDR3 is 13 amino acids long. The germline V and J ends were trimmed by 4 bases and 4 bases, with 10 bases remaining between them. Germline V CDR1 and CDR2: MNHEY, SMNVEV (reference sequence). The CDR3 loop reads CASSSYLLYGYTF. As DNA, the CDR3 is TGTGCCAGCAGTTCCTATCTTCTCTATGGCTACACCTTC.

The V gene is TRBV5-1, the J gene TRBJ2-7, with 9 bases fitting TRBD2. V lost 4 bases to trimming and J lost 2 bases; unmatched junction nucleotides: 10. The CDR3 is 16 residues long. Germline assignment: CDR1 SGHRS and CDR2 YFSETQ. The CDR3 reads CASSLSAGGTTYEQYF. The CDR3 nucleotides read TGCGCCAGCAGCCTATCAGCGGGAGGCACCACCTACGAGCAGTACTTC.

The V gene is TRBV19, the J gene TRBJ2-1; TRBD2 matches at 9 bases. The germline CDR1 and CDR2 sequences are LNHDA and SQIVND (reference sequence). The ends lost 7 bases at V and 8 bases at J; junction bases unmatched: 6. This CDR3 has 13 amino acids. CDR3 sequence (DNA): TGTGCCAGTAAGGGCGGGAGGGCCCATGAGCAGTTCTTC. Translation: CASKGGRAHEQFF.

The V and J genes are TRBV12-3 or TRBV12-4 and TRBJ2-2; TRBD2 might be the D (6 bases). V lost 10 bases to trimming and J lost 6 bases, with 12 bases between them. The CDR3 spans 12 residues. CDR3: CAIEGGAGELFF. The DNA of the CDR3 is TGTGCCATCGAGGGCGGGGCCGGGGAGCTGTTTTTT.

The genes are TRBV19 and TRBJ1-3; possibly TRBD1 for D (5 bases). V was trimmed by 0 bases and J by 4 bases, leaving 7 bases between them. CDR3 length equals 14 residues. Germline CDR1 is LNHDA and CDR2 is SQIVND (reference sequence). CDR3 sequence reads: CASSIEGAGNTIYF. CDR3 DNA sequence: TGTGCCAGTAGTATAGAAGGGGCCGGAAACACCATATATTTT. The whole variable domain, filled in from reference TRBV19 and TRBJ1-3, reads DGGITQSPKYLFRKEGQNVTLSCEQNLNHDAMYWYRQDPGQGLRLIYYSQIVNDFQKGDIAEGYSVSREKKESFPLTVTSAQKNPTAFYLCASSIEGAGNTIYFGEGSWLTVV.

The chain is built from TRBV4-2 and TRBJ2-7; 14 positions agree with TRBD2. The CDR3 runs 18 residues. Germline CDR1 and CDR2: LGHNA and YNFKEQ. V lost 4 bases, J lost 2 bases, and 10 bases stayed unmatched. The CDR3 bases are TGTGCCAGCAGCCCATCGGGACTAGCGGGAGTGGGCGCCTACGAGCAGTACTTC. This sequence encodes CASSPSGLAGVGAYEQYF.

The CDR3 DNA is TGTGCCAGTAGTACCATGGTGCGGCAGGGGAATAATTCACCCCTCCACTTT. The encoded protein is CASSTMVRQGNNSPLHF. V usage is TRBV19 and J usage is TRBJ1-6, with D possibly TRBD1 on 6 matching bases. CDR3 length: 17 residues. Deletions cut 4 bases from V and 5 bases from J, with 18 bases between. Germline V lookup: CDR1 LNHDA, CDR2 SQIVND (reference sequence).

This clone came up once. A junction boundary mismatches the germline segment, possibly from a read error. This chain connects TRBV20-1 to TRBJ2-5, with D uncertain. Germline loops: CDR1 DFQATT, CDR2 SNEGSKA (reference sequence). This CDR3 is built from 10 residues. CDR3 region: CSALQEAQYF. The CDR3 region has the DNA TGCAGTGCTCTACAAGAGGCCCAGTACTTC.

The rearrangement joins TRBV19 to TRBJ1-5; 9 bases map to TRBD1. Germline CDR1 reads LNHDA; CDR2 reads SQIVND (reference sequence). V gave up 5 bases and J gave up 6 bases; unmatched junction bases: 2. The CDR3 covers 13 residues. CDR3 coding DNA: TGTGCCAGTAGTCGGACAGGGGTTCAGCCCCAGCATTTT. Translating gives CASSRTGVQPQHF. Using reference TRBV19 and TRBJ1-5 for the parts outside the CDR3, the full variable domain is DGGITQSPKYLFRKEGQNVTLSCEQNLNHDAMYWYRQDPGQGLRLIYYSQIVNDFQKGDIAEGYSVSREKKESFPLTVTSAQKNPTAFYLCASSRTGVQPQHFGDGTRLSIL.

The gene calls are TRBV20-1 and TRBJ2-7; 9 bases are a match to TRBD2. This CDR3 contains 14 residues. Losses at the gene ends were 3 bases for V and 5 bases for J; bases not matched to a gene: 8. Germline V gene lookup returns CDR1 DFQATT and CDR2 SNEGSKA (reference sequence). The CDR3: CSASLREGLNEQYF. The CDR3 nucleotides are TGCAGTGCTAGTTTGCGGGAGGGCCTCAACGAGCAGTACTTC.

The chain combines TRBV7-8 with TRBJ1-5; unclear D gene. The V gene lost 1 base and the J gene lost 7 bases, with 11 bases spanning the gap. The CDR3 has 14 residues. Germline values: CDR1 SGHVS, CDR2 FQNEAQ. The CDR3 reads CASSLGLAGQPQHF. In nucleotides, the CDR3 is TGTGCCAGCAGCTTAGGTTTAGCGGGGCAGCCCCAGCATTTT.

This clone turned up a few times. V and J are TRBV7-6 and TRBJ1-5, with a tentative D call TRBD1 (5 bases). Trimming pared 6 bases from V and 0 bases from J, leaving 18 bases between. CDR3 length: 17 residues. The germline V gene has CDR1 SGHVS and CDR2 FNYEAQ. CDR3 loop: CASSLYDSPDSNQPQHF. As DNA, the CDR3 is TGTGCCAGCAGTTTATACGACAGTCCCGATAGCAATCAGCCCCAGCATTTT.